These 21 T cell receptor beta chains were sequenced from one sample in a study of CD8+CD57+ T cells in acquired aplastic anemia. Only patients with CD8+CD57+ cell expansion on flow cytometry were chosen for sequencing. Profiling of TCR beta VDJ combinations and CDR3 sequences used genomic DNA as template. TCRdb called the reads again in MiXCR, with one record for every CDR3 protein. In the table there are approximately 130,000 distinct CDR3 sequences, less than 50% of which are singletons. Sequencing was done on a sample of sorted CD4+, CD8+, or CD8+CD57+ T cells (not recorded which) from PBMCs. The receptors originated from a human donor with aplastic anemia.

This clonotype came up many times. The chain uses TRBV6-6 and TRBJ2-7, with TRBD1 matching 7 bases. V lost 0 bases and J lost 3; bases outside the gene matches: 2. The CDR3 sequence is 14 residues long. Germline V gene lookup returns CDR1 MNHNY and CDR2 SVGAGI (reference sequence). CDR3 region: CASSYSRQGYEQYF. DNA of the CDR3: TGTGCCAGCAGTTACTCGAGACAGGGCTACGAGCAGTACTTC.

This clonotype has a count of ten or more. The V gene is TRBV19, the J gene TRBJ2-7; unclear D gene. The CDR3 is 11 residues long. The V gene lost 9 bases and the J gene lost 0 bases, with 6 bases spanning the gap. Germline lookup yields CDR1 LNHDA and CDR2 SQIVND (reference sequence). The CDR3 is CASSSSYEQYF. For the CDR3, the DNA is TGTGCCAGCAGCTCCTCCTACGAGCAGTACTTC.

This clonotype has just a few counts. CDR3 region: CASSRSKLNTEAFF. The CDR3 DNA reads TGTGCCAGCTCACGTTCCAAACTGAACACTGAAGCTTTCTTT. The chain recombines TRBV18 with TRBJ1-1, with D unresolved. The CDR3 is 14 amino acids. V lost 4 bases and J 0 bases, leaving 9 bases between the germline ends. Germline V CDR1 and CDR2: KGHSH, LQKENI.

The chain combines TRBV7-6 with TRBJ1-5; D uncertain. CDR1 is SGHVS and CDR2 is FNYEAQ in the germline V gene. This CDR3 spans 16 amino acids. V was trimmed by 8 bases and J by 0 bases, leaving 17 bases between them. CDR3 nucleotide sequence: TGTGCCAGCTCACCGTCTTGGGGAACTAGCAATCAGCCCCAGCATTTT. Translation: CASSPSWGTSNQPQHF. Drawing the rest from reference TRBV7-6 and TRBJ1-5, the complete variable domain is GAGVSQSPRYKVTKRGQDVALRCDPISGHVSLYWYRQALGQGPEFLTYFNYEAQQDKSGLPNDRFSAERPEGSISTLTIQRTEQRDSAMYRCASSPSWGTSNQPQHFGDGTRLSIL.

The gene calls are TRBV25-1 and TRBJ2-1, with 10 nucleotides matching TRBD2. This CDR3 is 17 amino acids long. Trimming cost V 4 bases and J 6 bases; bases outside gene matches: 12. The germline V gene encodes CDR1 MGHDK and CDR2 SYGVNS. The CDR3 protein is CASSGEVVSGRGNEQFF. CDR3 in DNA: TGTGCCAGCAGTGGGGAGGTTGTAAGCGGGAGGGGCAATGAGCAGTTCTTC. The full variable domain, completed using reference TRBV25-1 and TRBJ2-1, is EADIYQTPRYLVIGTGKKITLECSQTMGHDKMYWYQQDPGMELHLIHYSYGVNSTEKGDLSSESTVSRIRTEHFPLTLESARPSHTSQYLCASSGEVVSGRGNEQFFGPGTRLTVL.

The gene calls are TRBV7-4 and TRBJ2-5; the match to TRBD2 covers 10 bases. This CDR3 spans 16 amino acids. The V gene's germline CDR1 is SGHVT and CDR2 SQSDAQ. V was pared by 0 bases and J by 1 base, with 2 bases of the junction left unmatched. The CDR3 DNA is TGTGCCAGCAGCTTAGCTACTAGCGGGGCCCAAGAGACCCAGTACTTC. Translated, it gives CASSLATSGAQETQYF.

The chain combines TRBV11-3 with TRBJ2-2; D remains ambiguous. V was pared by 1 base and J by 5 bases, with 8 bases between. From germline, CDR1 is SGHNT and CDR2 YENEEA. The CDR3 has 14 residues. The CDR3 spells CASSLGYLTGELFF. CDR3 nucleotide sequence: TGTGCCAGCAGCTTAGGTTACCTTACCGGGGAGCTGTTTTTT.

At least ten counts were recorded for this clonotype. The rearrangement joins TRBV4-1 to TRBJ2-1; unclear D gene. Trimming took off 1 base at V and 7 bases at J, with 11 bases between the two ends. Germline values: CDR1 MGHRA, CDR2 YSYEKL. The CDR3 covers 14 residues. The CDR3 is CASSQGVLRNEQFF. CDR3 bases: TGCGCCAGCAGCCAAGGGGTCCTTAGGAATGAGCAGTTCTTC.

This clonotype was seen only a few times. A much larger clonotype is one base distant, so this may be a read error. The rearrangement uses TRBV7-6 and TRBJ2-3, with D perhaps assigned TRBD1 or TRBD2 (5 bases each). This CDR3 is 16 amino acids long. Germline assignment: CDR1 SGHVS and CDR2 FNYEAQ. The CDR3 region has the DNA TGTGCCAGCAGCCAGCCTGGGGTGGGGGTCACAGGTACGCAGTATTTT. Protein: CASSQPGVGVTGTQYF.

This chain links TRBV4-3 with TRBJ1-6; 9 positions match TRBD1. Germline values: CDR1 LGHNA, CDR2 YSLEER. V lost 4 bases to trimming and J lost 5 bases; unmatched junction nucleotides: 3. The CDR3 has 15 amino acids. The CDR3 region has the DNA TGCGCCAGCAGCCGGACAGGGGACAATAATTCACCCCTCCACTTT. Translated: CASSRTGDNNSPLHF.

The chain recombines TRBV6-5 with TRBJ1-5, with D maybe TRBD1 (5 bases). V gave up 0 bases and J gave up 9 bases, with 15 bases separating them. The CDR3 extends over 15 amino acids. Germline loops: CDR1 MNHEY, CDR2 SVGAGI. Here the CDR3 DNA reads TGTGCCAGCAGTTACTCAGGCATTGGGGGATGGCCCCAGCATTTT. Protein product: CASSYSGIGGWPQHF.

This chain connects TRBV6-2 or TRBV6-3 to TRBJ1-1; no reliable D call. Germline CDR1 and CDR2: MNHEY and SVGEGT. CDR3 length: 14 residues. V was clipped by 7 bases and J by 3 bases, with 15 bases between them. The CDR3 nucleotides read TGTGCCAGCACCCGAGCCGGAGTTTACACTGAAGCTTTCTTT. Its translation: CASTRAGVYTEAFF.

As regards this clonotype: Relative to the germline gene, one junction end is altered; a read error may explain this. The chain is built from TRBV28 and TRBJ1-2; the D is unclear. Germline V gene sequence: CDR1 MDHEN, CDR2 SYDVKM. The CDR3 runs 13 residues. DNA for the CDR3: TGTGCCGGCAGTTTAGGCAGAAACTATGGCTACACCTTC. Its translation is CAGSLGRNYGYTF.

This clonotype was counted between two and nine times. This chain connects TRBV3-1 to TRBJ2-1; 13 nucleotides agree with TRBD2. The length of the CDR3 is 17 residues. Germline V gives CDR1 LGHDT, CDR2 YNNKEL (reference sequence). V shed 0 bases and J 9 bases; nucleotides not matched to a gene: 8. CDR3 sequence (DNA): TGTGCCAGCAGCCAAGAGGGAACTAGCGGGGGGGAAAGTGAGCAGTTCTTC. This gives the protein CASSQEGTSGGESEQFF.

This sequence joins TRBV6-5 and TRBJ1-2, with 7 bases that match TRBD1. CDR3 length: 16 amino acids. With V trimmed by 4 bases and J by 6 bases, 14 bases remained unmatched. CDR1 is MNHEY, CDR2 SVGAGI, per germline. This CDR3 is CASSFRRGGAQDGYTF. Written as DNA, the CDR3 is TGTGCCAGCAGTTTTAGACGAGGGGGCGCTCAGGATGGCTACACCTTC.

This clonotype has ten or more counts. V and J are TRBV10-2 and TRBJ1-4; D uncertain. There are 11 residues in the CDR3. CDR1 and CDR2 (germline): WSHSY, SAAADI. V was cut by 0 bases and J by 9 bases, with 2 bases left in between. The CDR3 coding sequence is TGCGCCAGCAGTGAGTCTCAAAAACTGTTTTTT. As protein: CASSESQKLFF.

This clonotype was seen a few times. The V gene is TRBV3-1, the J gene TRBJ1-1; the D is unclear. Germline loops: CDR1 LGHDT, CDR2 YNNKEL (reference sequence). V lost 8 bases and J 1 base, leaving 14 bases between the germline ends. There are 14 residues in the CDR3. The DNA for the CDR3 is TGTGCCAGCGCCCTTCCTGGCGGGAACACTGAAGCTTTCTTT. Protein product: CASALPGGNTEAFF.

This clonotype was counted ten times or more. V and J are TRBV11-2 and TRBJ1-4, with D hard to call. CDR1 is SGHAT, CDR2 FQNNGV, per germline. The CDR3 has 17 residues. The V gene lost 5 bases and the J gene lost 0 bases, with 16 bases spanning the gap. CDR3 sequence reads: CASSPRTLLTTNEKLFF. The CDR3 coding sequence is TGTGCCAGCAGCCCCCGTACCCTCTTGACAACTAATGAAAAACTGTTTTTT.

This clonotype was seen once. The chain carries TRBV9 and TRBJ1-1; D remains ambiguous. Germline V gene sequence: CDR1 SGDLS, CDR2 YYNGEE. This CDR3 region has 13 residues. Trimming shortened V by 1 base and J by 1 base, and 5 bases separated the two germline ends. CDR3 DNA: TGTGCCAGCAGCGTAATTGAGAACACTGAAGCTTTCTTT. It translates to CASSVIENTEAFF. The entire variable domain, with the rest obtained from reference TRBV9 and TRBJ1-1, is as follows: DSGVTQTPKHLITATGQRVTLRCSPRSGDLSVYWYQQSLDQGLQFLIQYYNGEERAKGNILERFSAQQFPDLHSELNLSSLELGDSALYFCASSVIENTEAFFGQGTRLTVV.

This clonotype has ten or more counts. This chain connects TRBV6-2 or TRBV6-3 to TRBJ1-3; D uncertain. Trimming removed 8 bases from V and 8 bases from J, with 13 bases in between. The CDR3 spans 12 residues. The V gene's germline CDR1 is MNHEY and CDR2 SVGEGT. For the CDR3, the DNA is TGTGCCAGCGAAGGGCAGAGCGACACCATATATTTT. It yields the protein CASEGQSDTIYF.

The rearrangement joins TRBV2 to TRBJ1-1; no firm D call. The V end lost 4 bases, the J end lost 4 bases, and 13 bases lay between the germline ends. The CDR3 contains 14 residues. The germline V gene encodes CDR1 SNHLY and CDR2 FYNNEI. The CDR3 sequence: CASSGDGRVTEAFF. In DNA form, the CDR3 reads TGTGCCAGCAGTGGGGATGGTAGGGTCACTGAAGCTTTCTTT.